This T cell receptor (beta chain) is from a study of blood T cell repertoires in COVID-19. Looking at the study overall: Acute and convalescent COVID-19 samples came from the United States, Italy and Spain.

In the authors' workflow: Estimates of nucleated cell counts were drawn from the amplification of reference gene primers. Produced via immunoSEQ multiplex PCR; TCRdb's table is partial and in-frame only. The D gene and trimming were derived from the DNA, and the V and J assignments and clone size from that table. The sample gives 250,000 to 350,000 clones, nearly 90% of which show up once; just under 1% is in the top ten. The cohort comprised adults aged about 18 to 90 years residing in approximately 25 US areas. Researchers sorted participants into cohorts using their self-reported clinical history. The sequence was collected from a woman aged 25 to 45 who had recovered from COVID-19. Sequencing was done on a sample of PBMCs or T cells enriched from blood (not recorded which).

The CDR3, as DNA: TGTGCCAGTACCGTATACTTGGGAACTAGCGGGGGGTTCGGGGAGCTGTTTTTT. Translated, it gives CASTVYLGTSGGFGELFF. This chain links TRBV19 with TRBJ2-2, with TRBD2 identical over 12 bases. This CDR3 spans 18 amino acids. J was trimmed by 7 bases and V by 7 bases; bases with no gene match: 16. Germline CDR1 and CDR2: LNHDA and SQIVND (reference sequence).